This T cell receptor beta chain was captured in a study of shared clonotypes between healthy human individuals. Whole-study findings and limits: Clonotype sharing levels among donors were expected to vary with sequencing depth.

Concerning this clone itself: Antigen specificity is unknown.

The V gene's germline CDR1 is SEHNR and CDR2 FQNEAQ (reference sequence). V shed 6 bases and J 8 bases; nucleotides not matched to a gene: 10. The CDR3 has 15 residues. The data were produced by immunoSEQ multiplex PCR, yet TCRdb's version contains in-frame clones alone and is incomplete. The data show some 2,000,000 clones, 90% to 95% seen once. The receptor comes from a young man in good health. The chain combines TRBV7-9 with TRBJ1-6; 7 bases align to TRBD1. Sequenced material: naive CD4+ T cells sorted from blood. Indicated subset: CD45RA+ positively selected. The CDR3 DNA is TGTGCCAGCAGTTTTACCGGGACAGTCGATTCACCCCTCCACTTT. Translation gives CASSFTGTVDSPLHF.